The table lists the clone carrying this T cell receptor (beta chain) with a few counts. Trimming stripped 1 base from V and 7 bases from J, with 4 bases between. The CDR3 loop spans 11 amino acids. CDR1 SGHTA and CDR2 FQGNSA come from the germline V gene. This sample is drawn from a study of CD8+CD57+ T cells in acquired aplastic anemia. Patients selected for sequencing had displayed CD8+CD57+ cell expansion by flow cytometry. CDR3 and TCR beta VDJ profiling relied on genomic DNA as the template. Via MiXCR, TCRdb re-called the reads, giving one row per CDR3 protein. The sample includes about 260,000 distinct CDR3 sequences, about 80% of them seen just once.

The chain is built from TRBV7-2 and TRBJ1-1, with D unclear. What was sequenced was sorted CD4+, CD8+, or CD8+CD57+ T cells (not recorded which) from PBMCs. The sequence came from a human donor with aplastic anemia. Written as DNA, the CDR3 is TGTGCCAGCAGCTTAGAAGGTGAAGCTTTCTTT. Amino acids: CASSLEGEAFF.